This TCR beta chain was recorded in a study of CD8 T cells in ankylosing spondylitis. Study observations and caveats: Matched ankylosing spondylitis synovial fluid reportedly contained a significantly enriched population of disease-linked clones. Past research had described some motif variants in reactive arthritis synovial fluid and blood. Seemingly distinctive of ankylosing spondylitis blood was a TCR beta motif formed by eight highly homologous variants.

This clonotype was counted many times. The antigen is undetermined. Germline V lookup: CDR1 SGHTA, CDR2 FQGNSA. Trimming took 4 bases from V and 8 from J, leaving 21 bases between them. CDR3 size: 16 residues. Molecular-barcoded quantitative 5'-RACE produced these TCR beta libraries. TCRdb re-analysed the 5' RACE reads in MiXCR, keeping a single row per CDR3 protein. The table includes under 150,000 distinct CDR3 sequences, approximately 10% detected once. The rearrangement joins TRBV7-2 to TRBJ2-1; tentatively, D is TRBD1 (6 bases). This clonotype was sampled from a male donor with ankylosing spondylitis or in good health (not recorded which). The sequenced material came from blood, either unsorted or a sorted T cell fraction (not recorded which). The CDR3 here is CASSSFAGTHIDEQFF. The CDR3 DNA is TGTGCCAGCAGCTCCTTCGCCGGGACACATATAGATGAGCAGTTCTTC.